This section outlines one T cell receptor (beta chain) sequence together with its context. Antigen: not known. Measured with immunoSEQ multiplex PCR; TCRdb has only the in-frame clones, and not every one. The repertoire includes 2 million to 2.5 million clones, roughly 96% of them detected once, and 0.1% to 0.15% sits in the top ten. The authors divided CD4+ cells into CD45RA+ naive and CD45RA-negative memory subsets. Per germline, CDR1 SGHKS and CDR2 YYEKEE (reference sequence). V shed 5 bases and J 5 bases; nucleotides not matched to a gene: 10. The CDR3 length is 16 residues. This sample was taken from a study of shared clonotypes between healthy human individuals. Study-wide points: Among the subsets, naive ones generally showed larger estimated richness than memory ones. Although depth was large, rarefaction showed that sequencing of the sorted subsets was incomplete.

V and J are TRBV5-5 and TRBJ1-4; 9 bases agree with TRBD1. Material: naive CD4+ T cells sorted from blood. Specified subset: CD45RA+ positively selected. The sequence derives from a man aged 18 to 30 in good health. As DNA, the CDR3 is TGTGCCAGCAGTTTCGAACCGGGACAGGGAAATGAAAAACTGTTTTTT. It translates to CASSFEPGQGNEKLFF.